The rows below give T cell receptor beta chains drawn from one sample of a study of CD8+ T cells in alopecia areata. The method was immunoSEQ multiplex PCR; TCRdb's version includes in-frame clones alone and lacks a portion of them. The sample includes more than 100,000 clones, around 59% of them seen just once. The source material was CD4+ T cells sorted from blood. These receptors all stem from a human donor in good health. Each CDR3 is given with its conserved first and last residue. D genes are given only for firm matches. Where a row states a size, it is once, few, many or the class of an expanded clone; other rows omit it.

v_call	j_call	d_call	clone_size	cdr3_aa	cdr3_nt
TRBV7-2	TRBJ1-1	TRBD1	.	CASSLEVYRGSTEAFF	TGTGCCAGCAGCTTAGAGGTTTACAGGGGTAGCACTGAAGCTTTCTTT
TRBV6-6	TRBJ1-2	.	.	CASSLRETNYGYTF	TGTGCCAGCAGTCTACGGGAGACTAACTATGGCTACACCTTC
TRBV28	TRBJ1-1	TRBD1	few	CASSLSLQIQGALNTEAFF	TGTGCCAGCAGTTTATCCCTCCAAATACAGGGGGCCCTGAACACTGAAGCTTTCTTT
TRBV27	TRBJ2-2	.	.	CASSSYGELFF	TGTGCCAGCAGTTCCTACGGGGAGCTGTTTTTT
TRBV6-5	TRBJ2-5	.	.	CASTSGAGETQYF	TGTGCCAGCACTTCAGGGGCAGGGGAGACCCAGTACTTC
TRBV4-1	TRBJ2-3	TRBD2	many	CASSQIVLTSGVPDTQYF	TGCGCCAGCAGCCAGATCGTCCTAACTAGCGGGGTCCCAGATACGCAGTATTTT
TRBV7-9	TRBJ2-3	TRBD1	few	CASSSTGSSTDTQYF	TGTGCCAGCAGCTCGACAGGGTCTAGCACAGATACGCAGTATTTT
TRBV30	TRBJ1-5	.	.	CAWSVAGDQPQHF	TGTGCCTGGAGTGTGGCAGGAGATCAGCCCCAGCATTTT
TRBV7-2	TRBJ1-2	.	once	CASSQSAGGYTF	TGTGCCAGCAGCCAATCGGCGGGAGGCTACACCTTC
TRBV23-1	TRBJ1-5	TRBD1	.	CASLRDRGNQPQHF	TGCGCCAGCCTACGGGACAGGGGTAATCAGCCCCAGCATTTT
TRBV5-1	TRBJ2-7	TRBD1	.	CASSTGQALQQYF	TGCGCCAGCAGCACCGGACAGGCCCTCCAGCAGTACTTC
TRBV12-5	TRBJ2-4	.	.	CASGYSELGTPGQKAKNIQYF	TGTGCTAGTGGTTACTCCGAGCTCGGGACACCCGGTCAAAAAGCCAAAAACATTCAGTACTTC
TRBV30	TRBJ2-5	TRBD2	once	CAWAAGRETQYF	TGTGCCTGGGCAGCGGGGCGGGAGACCCAGTACTTC
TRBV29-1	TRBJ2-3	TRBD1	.	CSVEQGQGFRADTQYF	TGCAGCGTTGAACAGGGACAGGGGTTTAGAGCAGATACGCAGTATTTT
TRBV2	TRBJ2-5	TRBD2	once	CASSGEGTQYF	TGTGCCAGCAGTGGGGAGGGGACCCAGTACTTC
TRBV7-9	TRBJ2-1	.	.	CASSSAGIDEQFF	TGTGCCAGCAGCTCCGCAGGGATCGATGAGCAGTTCTTC
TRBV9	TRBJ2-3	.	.	CASGKGGTQYF	TGTGCCAGCGGGAAGGGTGGTACGCAGTATTTT
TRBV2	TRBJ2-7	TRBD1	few	CARGTGFDEQYF	TGTGCCAGGGGGACAGGGTTCGACGAGCAGTACTTC
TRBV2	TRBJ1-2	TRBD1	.	CASRQGGLDYGYTF	TGTGCCAGCAGACAGGGGGGCTTAGACTATGGCTACACCTTC
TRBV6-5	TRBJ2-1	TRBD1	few	CASSPDRGLGNEQFF	TGTGCCAGCAGTCCGGACAGGGGGTTGGGGAATGAGCAGTTCTTC
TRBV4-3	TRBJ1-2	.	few	CASSRETTLTNYGYTF	TGCGCCAGCAGCCGAGAGACCACGCTCACTAACTATGGCTACACCTTC
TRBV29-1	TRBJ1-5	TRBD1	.	CSVQEDRNSNQPQHF	TGCAGCGTTCAGGAGGACAGGAATAGCAATCAGCCCCAGCATTTT
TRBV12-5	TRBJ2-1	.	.	CASGLQHNEQFF	TGTGCTAGTGGTTTGCAACACAATGAGCAGTTCTTC
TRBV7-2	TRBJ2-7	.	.	CASSLAWGQNYEQYF	TGTGCCAGCAGCTTAGCCTGGGGGCAGAACTACGAGCAGTACTTC
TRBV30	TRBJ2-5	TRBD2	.	CAWSVGGGRETQYF	TGTGCCTGGAGTGTCGGGGGGGGCCGCGAGACCCAGTACTTC
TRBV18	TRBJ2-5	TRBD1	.	CASSPGQGGQETQYF	TGTGCCAGCTCACCTGGACAGGGGGGCCAAGAGACCCAGTACTTC
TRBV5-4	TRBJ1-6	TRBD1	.	CASSTNRGDSPLHF	TGTGCCAGCAGCACTAACAGGGGGGACTCACCCCTCCACTTT
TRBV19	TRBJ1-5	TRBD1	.	CASSVPGGYQPQHF	TGTGCCAGTAGTGTCCCAGGGGGATATCAGCCCCAGCATTTT
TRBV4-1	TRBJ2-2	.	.	CASSQALANTGELFF	TGCGCCAGCAGCCAAGCGCTAGCTAACACCGGGGAGCTGTTTTTT
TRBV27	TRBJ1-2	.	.	CASSIYREGYGYTF	TGTGCCAGCAGTATATACAGGGAAGGCTATGGCTACACCTTC
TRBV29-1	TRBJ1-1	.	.	CSVEGLQGMGTEAFF	TGCAGCGTTGAAGGACTACAGGGAATGGGCACTGAAGCTTTCTTT
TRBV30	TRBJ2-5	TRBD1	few	CAWSQGVQETQYF	TGTGCCTGGAGTCAGGGGGTCCAAGAGACCCAGTACTTC
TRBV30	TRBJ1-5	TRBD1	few	CAWSLQGAQAQHF	TGTGCCTGGAGTTTACAGGGGGCGCAGGCCCAGCATTTT
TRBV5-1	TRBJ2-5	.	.	CASSLPRGSSSTQYF	TGCGCCAGCAGCTTGCCCCGAGGGAGTTCCTCGACCCAGTACTTC
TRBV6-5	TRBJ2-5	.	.	CASSRGQKETQYF	TGTGCCAGCAGCCGAGGACAGAAAGAGACCCAGTACTTC
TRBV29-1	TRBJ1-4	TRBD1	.	CSAVGTGDEKLFF	TGCAGCGCCGTCGGGACAGGGGATGAAAAACTGTTTTTT
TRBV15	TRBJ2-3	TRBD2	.	CATSVDLAGGTSDTQYF	TGTGCCACCAGCGTCGACCTAGCGGGGGGAACCTCAGATACGCAGTATTTT
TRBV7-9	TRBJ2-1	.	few	CASSPDWSEQFF	TGTGCCAGCAGCCCCGACTGGAGTGAGCAGTTCTTC
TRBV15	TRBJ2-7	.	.	CATSREVAGEQYF	TGTGCCACCAGCAGAGAGGTAGCCGGGGAGCAGTACTTC
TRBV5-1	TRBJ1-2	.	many	CASSFAGNYGYTF	TGCGCCAGCAGCTTCGCTGGGAACTATGGCTACACCTTC
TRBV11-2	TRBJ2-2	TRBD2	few	CASIPGLAGGRGTGELFF	TGTGCCAGCATCCCGGGACTAGCGGGGGGGCGTGGCACCGGGGAGCTGTTTTTT
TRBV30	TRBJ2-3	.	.	CAWSEGRLSTDTQYF	TGTGCCTGGAGTGAAGGCAGGCTAAGCACAGATACGCAGTATTTT
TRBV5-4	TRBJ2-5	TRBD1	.	CASSLGQGYQETQYF	TGTGCCAGCAGCTTGGGACAGGGCTACCAAGAGACCCAGTACTTC
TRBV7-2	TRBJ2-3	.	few	CASSLDITDTQYF	TGTGCCAGCAGCTTGGACATCACAGATACGCAGTATTTT
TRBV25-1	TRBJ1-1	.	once	CASSESVNTEAFF	TGTGCCAGCAGTGAGTCAGTGAACACTGAAGCTTTCTTT
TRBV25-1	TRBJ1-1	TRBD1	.	CASSRQGATEAFF	TGTGCCAGCAGCCGGCAGGGGGCCACTGAAGCTTTCTTT
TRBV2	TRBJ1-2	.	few	CASSSQQSYGYTF	TGTGCCAGCAGTTCCCAGCAAAGTTATGGCTACACCTTC
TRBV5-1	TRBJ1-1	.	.	CASSVLGGSMNTEAFF	TGCGCCAGCAGCGTGTTAGGTGGCAGCATGAACACTGAAGCTTTCTTT
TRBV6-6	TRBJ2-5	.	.	CASSYQETQYF	TGTGCCAGCAGTTACCAGGAGACCCAGTACTTC
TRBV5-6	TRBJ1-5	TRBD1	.	CASSLGQGVVKAPQHF	TGTGCCAGCAGCTTGGGGCAGGGGGTGGTGAAGGCGCCCCAGCATTTT
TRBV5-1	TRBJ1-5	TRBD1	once	CASSLGTVLNQPQHF	TGCGCCAGCAGCCTCGGGACAGTCCTTAATCAGCCCCAGCATTTT
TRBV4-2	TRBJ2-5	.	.	CASSQEGGETQYF	TGTGCCAGCAGCCAAGAGGGGGGCGAGACCCAGTACTTC
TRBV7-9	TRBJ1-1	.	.	CASSERQADTEAFF	TGTGCCAGCAGCGAAAGACAGGCAGACACTGAAGCTTTCTTT
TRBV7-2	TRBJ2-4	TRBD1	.	CASSSGQGKWNIQYF	TGTGCCAGCAGCTCGGGACAGGGGAAGTGGAACATTCAGTACTTC
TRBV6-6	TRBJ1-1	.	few	CASSGGSGQMNTEAFF	TGTGCCAGCAGTGGGGGTAGTGGTCAGATGAACACTGAAGCTTTCTTT
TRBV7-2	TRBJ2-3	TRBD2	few	CASSPQFGTSGGAEGTQYF	TGTGCCAGCAGCCCCCAGTTTGGAACTAGCGGGGGGGCCGAGGGTACGCAGTATTTT
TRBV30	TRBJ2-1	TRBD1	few	CAWSHGTGLHEQFF	TGTGCCTGGAGCCACGGGACAGGGCTCCATGAGCAGTTCTTC
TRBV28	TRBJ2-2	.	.	CASSLFAAGNTGELFF	TGTGCCAGCAGTTTATTCGCGGCCGGAAACACCGGGGAGCTGTTTTTT
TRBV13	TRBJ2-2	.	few	CASSWVLRPTGELFF	TGTGCCAGCAGCTGGGTTCTCCGACCCACCGGGGAGCTGTTTTTT
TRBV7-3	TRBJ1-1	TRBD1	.	CASSYNRGTEAFF	TGTGCCAGCAGCTACAACAGGGGCACTGAAGCTTTCTTT